Listed here are 26 T cell receptor beta chains from one sample, sequenced in a study of tumor-infiltrating lymphocytes in primary liver carcinoma. Constant-region priming of approximately 500 ng total RNA yielded TCR beta cDNA. Researchers made the TCR beta libraries by running three nested multiplex PCR rounds with slightly modified ARM-PCR. The first two PCR rounds, roughly 11 cycles each, used TRBV1-TRBV30 forward primers and a C-beta reverse primer. MiXCR was run by TCRdb on the multiplex PCR reads, yielding one entry per CDR3 protein. In the table there are roughly 24,000 distinct CDR3 sequences, about 74% of which are singletons. Co-extracting RNA and DNA was done with roughly 17-31 mg of unsorted bulk tissue as input. The sample taken for sequencing was liver tumor tissue from sampling region 5. This sample's subset: tumor region T5, tumor centre. Every receptor here comes from a woman aged 25 to 39 with primary liver carcinoma and hepatitis B virus infection.

Details on this clonotype: Sequence at one end of the junction differs from germline and may be a read error. This chain connects TRBV4-3 to TRBJ2-7; 8 bases fit TRBD1. The CDR3 is 14 amino acids. Germline CDR1 reads LGHNA; CDR2 reads YSLEER. In nucleotides, the CDR3 is TGTGCCAGCATTCATACGGACAGGGCAGGGGAGCAGTACTTC. It specifies CASIHTDRAGEQYF.

A remark on this clonotype: One junction end disagrees with the germline gene, perhaps due to a read error. CDR3 sequence (DNA): TGTGTCAGCAGCCTTAAGGGCCAGGTCGGTCAGCCCCAGCATTTT. Translated, it gives CVSSLKGQVGQPQHF. The V gene is TRBV7-8, the J gene TRBJ1-5; no clear D. The CDR3 has 15 amino acids. Per the germline V gene, CDR1 is SGHVS and CDR2 is FQNEAQ.

Comments on this clonotype: The junction shows a germline mismatch at one end, possibly a read error. The chain is built from TRBV4-3 and TRBJ2-3; D call uncertain. The CDR3 runs 16 residues. Germline CDR1 is LGHNA and CDR2 is YSLEER. The CDR3 sequence: CASNQGFAGARRTQYF. CDR3 nucleotides: TGCGCCAGCAACCAAGGTTTTGCAGGAGCCAGGCGTACGCAGTATTTT.

This chain joins TRBV30 and TRBJ2-1; possible D gene TRBD1, 6 bases. V lost 4 bases, J lost 7 bases, and 14 bases lay in between. In germline, CDR1 is GTSNPN, CDR2 SVGIG (reference sequence). CDR3 size: 13 residues. This chain's CDR3 is CAWNSGTWNEQFF. The CDR3 coding sequence is TGTGCCTGGAATTCCGGGACATGGAATGAGCAGTTCTTC.

The rearrangement uses TRBV20-1 and TRBJ2-7; 7 nucleotides match TRBD2. The V segment lost 6 bases and the J segment 4 bases; nucleotides outside the gene matches: 12. This CDR3 comprises 14 residues. Per germline, CDR1 DFQATT and CDR2 SNEGSKA (reference sequence). CDR3 loop: CSAPLTSRRYEQYF. The CDR3 bases are TGCAGTGCACCCCTGACTAGCAGAAGATACGAGCAGTACTTC.

The rearrangement joins TRBV11-2 to TRBJ2-3, with D perhaps matching TRBD1 (6 bases). Trimming stripped 8 bases from V and 6 bases from J, with 24 bases between. The CDR3 sequence is 16 residues long. The germline CDR1 and CDR2 sequences are SGHAT and FQNNGV. The CDR3 loop is CASGRTRHGRGDTQYF. DNA of the CDR3: TGTGCCAGCGGCCGGACGCGACACGGAAGGGGGGATACGCAGTATTTT.

This chain links TRBV11-1 with TRBJ2-5, with D possibly matching TRBD2 (6 bases). The CDR3 is made up of 18 amino acids. V lost 5 bases to trimming and J lost 2 bases, with 24 bases between them. Per germline, CDR1 SGHAT and CDR2 FQDESV (reference sequence). The chain's CDR3 is CASSPGDSNQGAQETQYF. The CDR3, as DNA: TGTGCCAGCAGCCCGGGGGATTCTAATCAGGGTGCGCAAGAGACCCAGTACTTC.

V and J are TRBV5-1 and TRBJ1-1; D ambiguous. Germline values: CDR1 SGHRS, CDR2 YFSETQ. V lost 4 bases and J lost 12, with 19 bases in between. The length of the CDR3 is 13 residues. CDR3 coding DNA: TGCGCCAGCAGCCTGGACCTCCGAGGAGAACCTTTCTTT. Protein product: CASSLDLRGEPFF.

With regard to this clonotype: No conserved phenylalanine or tryptophan is present at the end of the CDR3, so a read error is the likely explanation. This chain links TRBV12-3 or TRBV12-4 with TRBJ1-5, with 7 bases aligning to TRBD1. The CDR3 spans 14 residues. The CDR3 is CTSSIRQGNQHQHL. The CDR3 bases are TGTACCAGCAGTATACGACAGGGCAATCAGCACCAGCATCTT.

As for this clonotype: Germline and junction disagree at one end, which may indicate a read error. V and J are TRBV11-2 and TRBJ1-4; no clear D. Germline V gene sequence: CDR1 SGHAT, CDR2 FQNNGV. The CDR3 is 15 amino acids. The CDR3 coding sequence is TGTGCCAGCGGCTTCTCGGTAGAGGACGGTGAAAAACTGTTTTTT. Translating it yields CASGFSVEDGEKLFF. Variable domain in full (rest from reference TRBV11-2 and TRBJ1-4): EAGVAQSPRYKIIEKRQSVAFWCNPISGHATLYWYQQILGQGPKLLIQFQNNGVVDDSQLPKDRFSAERLKGVDSTLKIQPAKLEDSAVYLCASGFSVEDGEKLFFGSGTQLSVL.

This rearrangement joins TRBV28 to TRBJ1-4; D is unresolved. The V end was cut by 7 bases, the J end by 7 bases, with 19 bases between. The germline gives CDR1 MDHEN, CDR2 SYDVKM. There are 15 residues in the CDR3. CDR3 sequence: CASITWVGEIEKLFF. CDR3 DNA sequence: TGTGCCAGCATCACATGGGTCGGGGAGATTGAAAAACTGTTTTTT.

A note on this clonotype: The junction and the germline gene differ at one end; a read error may be behind it. In DNA form, the CDR3 reads TGTTCCAGTAGTGTCGTCGGGGAGCTGTTTTTT. This sequence encodes CSSSVVGELFF. The chain has TRBV6-1 and TRBJ2-2, with D unclear. The CDR3 runs 11 residues. Germline V gives CDR1 MNHNS, CDR2 SASEGT.

Only one count was recorded for this clonotype. The J gene is TRBJ2-5, the V gene TRBV11-2; 7 bases agree with TRBD1. The CDR3 totals 16 residues. Germline CDR1 SGHAT, CDR2 FQNNGV. With 5 bases clipped from V and 7 bases from J, the junction kept 16 bases outside the gene matches. The CDR3 sequence is CASSTRRGGANVTQYF. The CDR3 nucleotides read TGTGCCAGCAGCACAAGAAGAGGGGGCGCGAATGTGACCCAGTACTTC. The variable domain in full, completed from reference TRBV11-2 and TRBJ2-5, reads EAGVAQSPRYKIIEKRQSVAFWCNPISGHATLYWYQQILGQGPKLLIQFQNNGVVDDSQLPKDRFSAERLKGVDSTLKIQPAKLEDSAVYLCASSTRRGGANVTQYFGPGTRLLVL.

In regard to this clonotype: The junction departs from germline at one end; a sequencing error may be responsible. The chain couples TRBV5-1 to TRBJ2-3, with 10 bases matching TRBD1. Germline V lookup: CDR1 SGHRS, CDR2 YFSETQ. There are 17 residues in the CDR3. The CDR3 is CARSIGHRDRGTDTQYF. The CDR3, as DNA: TGCGCCCGCAGCATAGGTCATCGGGACAGGGGCACAGATACGCAATATTTT.

This sequence joins TRBV11-3 and TRBJ1-6; D is ambiguous. Trimming shortened V by 11 bases and J by 7 bases, and 21 bases separated the two germline ends. Germline CDR1 SGHNT, CDR2 YENEEA. The CDR3 is 15 amino acids. The DNA of the CDR3 is TGTGCCGGCAACTTTAAGTGGAGCTACAATTCACCCCTCCACTTT. This gives the protein CAGNFKWSYNSPLHF.

The V call is TRBV6-5, the J call TRBJ2-2; tentative D call: TRBD2 (7 bases). CDR3 length: 15 residues. Trimming took 5 bases from V and 16 from J, leaving 26 bases between them. The germline CDR1 and CDR2 sequences are MNHEY and SVGAGI. This CDR3 is CASSLMRLNTGGPFF. The CDR3 bases are TGTGCCAGCAGTCTCATGAGACTGAACACCGGGGGGCCGTTTTTT.

In the case of this clonotype: It is likely a read error, because the conserved phenylalanine at the end of the CDR3 is missing. The DNA is omitted, as the CDR3 cannot be located on it reliably, and the CDR3 follows TCRdb's listing. V usage is TRBV11-2 and J usage is TRBJ2-2. The germline V gene has CDR1 SGHAT and CDR2 FQNNGV. The CDR3 is 12 residues long, counting both termini. CDR3 sequence: CASCAEYGELLC.

Sample share makes this clonotype medium-sized (0.01 to 0.1%). The chain links TRBV10-2 to TRBJ2-7, with 7 bases that match TRBD2. The CDR3 runs to 13 residues. Germline trimming cut 7 bases from V and 3 bases from J; bases unmatched to any gene: 6. The germline V gene has CDR1 WSHSY and CDR2 SAAADI. The CDR3, as DNA: TGCGCCAGCAATCGAGCGGGGTACTACGAGCAGTACTTC. This sequence encodes CASNRAGYYEQYF.

The chain uses TRBV5-4 and TRBJ2-3; D assignment may be TRBD1 or TRBD2 (6 bases each). Trimming shortened V by 5 bases and J by 12 bases, and 34 bases separated the two germline ends. The CDR3 extends over 18 amino acids. Looked up from germline, CDR1 is SGHNT and CDR2 is YYREEE (reference sequence). The CDR3 sequence is CASSNPAASVSRTDAQYF. The CDR3 DNA reads as TGTGCCAGCAGTAACCCGGCGGCTAGCGTGAGTCGGACAGATGCACAGTATTTT. Full variable domain (rest looked up from reference TRBV5-4 and TRBJ2-3): ETGVTQSPTHLIKTRGQQVTLRCSSQSGHNTVSWYQQALGQGPQFIFQYYREEENGRGNFPPRFSGLQFPNYSSELNVNALELDDSALYLCASSNPAASVSRTDAQYFGPGTRLTVL.

About this clonotype itself: One end of the junction varies from germline; a read error may be responsible. This chain connects TRBV30 to TRBJ2-3; a weak D match, TRBD2 (5 bases). Germline V gives CDR1 GTSNPN, CDR2 SVGIG (reference sequence). This CDR3 comprises 16 residues. CDR3 in amino acids: CAWSIWSGIGIDTQYF. CDR3 in DNA: TGTGCTTGGAGCATTTGGTCCGGGATAGGGATAGATACGCAGTATTTT.

As regards this clonotype: Relative to the germline gene, one junction end is altered; a read error may explain this. Here the CDR3 DNA reads TGTACCAGCCAGGGATGGCTTGGCAATCAGCCCCAGCATTTT. It specifies CTSQGWLGNQPQHF. This chain uses TRBV6-6 with TRBJ1-5; D may be TRBD1 (5 bases). The CDR3 covers 14 residues. CDR1 is MNHNY, CDR2 SVGAGI, per germline (reference sequence).

This clonotype was counted a few times. CDR3 in DNA: TGCAGTGCTAGTAAGGGACTAGCGGGATTGGGGGAGCAGTTCTTC. This codes for CSASKGLAGLGEQFF. The chain recombines TRBV20-1 with TRBJ2-1; 13 nucleotides agree with TRBD2. Losses at the gene ends were 3 bases for V and 10 bases for J; bases not matched to a gene: 9. In germline, CDR1 is DFQATT, CDR2 SNEGSKA (reference sequence). CDR3 length equals 15 residues.

In regard to this clonotype: The junction shows a germline mismatch at one end, possibly a read error. V is TRBV4-1 and J is TRBJ2-5; D unclear. This CDR3 is built from 13 residues. Germline V lookup: CDR1 MGHRA, CDR2 YSYEKL. The CDR3 here is CAGTNPMEETQYF. For the CDR3, the DNA is TGTGCCGGCACTAATCCGATGGAAGAGACCCAGTACTTC.

On this clonotype: The conserved closing phenylalanine or tryptophan is absent in this CDR3, likely reflecting a read error. The chain employs TRBV11-2 and TRBJ2-7; D remains ambiguous. This CDR3 contains 12 residues. In germline, CDR1 is SGHAT, CDR2 FQNNGV. CDR3 nucleotide sequence: TGTGCCAGAAGCTCCTACGAATACGAGCAGTACCTC. Its protein is CARSSYEYEQYL.

A word on this clonotype: The junction departs from germline at one end; a sequencing error may be responsible. The chain links TRBV11-1 to TRBJ2-5; D may be TRBD1 or TRBD2 (5 bases each). Germline V lookup: CDR1 SGHAT, CDR2 FQDESV (reference sequence). The CDR3 is 14 residues long. Written as DNA, the CDR3 is TGTGCCAGCAACTGGGCAGGGTGCACTGGGACCCAGTGCTTC. Its protein product is CASNWAGCTGTQCF.

As for this clonotype: The junction differs from germline at one of its ends, possibly a read error. This chain links TRBV5-6 with TRBJ2-6; D gene unclear. CDR1 is SGHDT and CDR2 is YYEEEE in the germline V gene. The CDR3 covers 17 residues. The CDR3 coding sequence is TGTGCTAGCAGCCAGGACGGCAGCTTCTCTGGGGCCAACGTCCTGACTTTC. Encoded protein: CASSQDGSFSGANVLTF.